This is a list of T cell receptor beta chains from one sample in a study of prognosis after radiotherapy for stage I lung cancer. One entry per CDR3 protein, called by TCRdb with MiXCR from the multiplex PCR reads. Of fewer than 40,000 distinct CDR3 sequences detected, about half appear once; the ten largest clones hold 15% to 20%. This specimen consisted of PBMCs, obtained before or after stereotactic body radiation therapy (not recorded which). The receptors shown here come from a donor at least 50 years old with non-small cell lung cancer. Each CDR3 is given with its conserved first and last residue. Each record gives: clone size, V gene, J gene, D gene, CDR3 DNA, CDR3 protein. The D gene is left open where the match is weak. Expanded clones are given a class, and other clones once, few, many or no size at all.

abundance: once; v_gene: TRBV11-2; j_gene: TRBJ2-5; d_gene: .; CDR3nt: TGTGCCAGCAGCAGAGGAATTGGGGAGACCCGGTACTTC; CDR3aa: CASSRGIGETRYF
abundance: .; v_gene: TRBV30; j_gene: TRBJ2-7; d_gene: TRBD2; CDR3nt: TGTGCCTGGAAGTTGCAGCGGGAGCACTACTTC; CDR3aa: CAWKLQREHYF
abundance: many; v_gene: TRBV28; j_gene: TRBJ1-5; d_gene: .; CDR3nt: TGTGCCAGCAGTTACCTCAATCAGCCCCAGCATTTT; CDR3aa: CASSYLNQPQHF
abundance: .; v_gene: TRBV6-1; j_gene: TRBJ2-7; d_gene: TRBD1; CDR3nt: TGTGCCAGCAGCCACAGGGGCTACGAGCAGTACTTC; CDR3aa: CASSHRGYEQYF
abundance: .; v_gene: TRBV2; j_gene: TRBJ2-4; d_gene: TRBD1; CDR3nt: TGTGCCAGCAAGGGACAGGGGGCAAACATTCAGTACTTC; CDR3aa: CASKGQGANIQYF
abundance: .; v_gene: TRBV6-2/TRBV6-3; j_gene: TRBJ2-2; d_gene: TRBD2; CDR3nt: TGTGCCAGCAGGCCCGGACTAGCGGGAGCCAAAAACACCGGGGAGCTGTTTTTT; CDR3aa: CASRPGLAGAKNTGELFF
abundance: few; v_gene: TRBV6-1; j_gene: TRBJ1-2; d_gene: TRBD1; CDR3nt: TGTGCCAGTTTACAGGGGAACTATGGCTACACCTTC; CDR3aa: CASLQGNYGYTF
abundance: many; v_gene: TRBV29-1; j_gene: TRBJ1-1; d_gene: .; CDR3nt: TGCAGCTTTTATACCAGGGAGCGGGGCACTGAAGCTTTCTTT; CDR3aa: CSFYTRERGTEAFF
abundance: many; v_gene: TRBV5-1; j_gene: TRBJ1-5; d_gene: .; CDR3nt: TGCGCCAGCAGCGCAGGGGTTTCTCAGCCCCAGCATTTT; CDR3aa: CASSAGVSQPQHF
abundance: .; v_gene: TRBV13; j_gene: TRBJ2-3; d_gene: TRBD2; CDR3nt: TGTGCCAGCAGACAAGGGGGACTAGAGGGAAGTGGAACAGATACGCAGTATTTT; CDR3aa: CASRQGGLEGSGTDTQYF
abundance: medium-sized; v_gene: TRBV28; j_gene: TRBJ1-6; d_gene: .; CDR3nt: TGTGCCAGCAGTCGTACAGGAAATTCACCCCTCCACTTT; CDR3aa: CASSRTGNSPLHF
abundance: medium-sized; v_gene: TRBV11-2; j_gene: TRBJ2-1; d_gene: TRBD2; CDR3nt: TGTGCCAGCAGCTCCAGGGGACGGACTAGCGGGAGTTTCAATGAGCAGTTCTTC; CDR3aa: CASSSRGRTSGSFNEQFF
abundance: .; v_gene: TRBV30; j_gene: TRBJ1-2; d_gene: .; CDR3nt: TGTGCCTGGAGTGGAGCAACCGGGAACTATGGCTACACCTTC; CDR3aa: CAWSGATGNYGYTF
abundance: many; v_gene: TRBV14; j_gene: TRBJ2-2; d_gene: .; CDR3nt: TGTGCCAGCAGCCCCTCGAGTTCCGGGGAGCTGTTTTTT; CDR3aa: CASSPSSSGELFF
abundance: .; v_gene: TRBV28; j_gene: TRBJ2-7; d_gene: TRBD2; CDR3nt: TGTGCCAGCAGACCCTATAGCGGGAGGGTTAACTACGAGCAGTACTTC; CDR3aa: CASRPYSGRVNYEQYF
abundance: .; v_gene: TRBV30; j_gene: TRBJ1-2; d_gene: TRBD1; CDR3nt: TGTGCCTGCTGGACAGGAGGAGGATATGGCTACACCTTC; CDR3aa: CACWTGGGYGYTF
abundance: many; v_gene: TRBV7-2; j_gene: TRBJ1-5; d_gene: .; CDR3nt: TGTGCCAGCAGCTTAAGAGGTTCCCAGCCCCAGCATTTT; CDR3aa: CASSLRGSQPQHF
abundance: .; v_gene: TRBV7-2; j_gene: TRBJ2-3; d_gene: .; CDR3nt: TGTGCCAGCAGCTTACTTGGCCAGGCCACAGATACGCATTATTTT; CDR3aa: CASSLLGQATDTHYF
abundance: many; v_gene: TRBV20-1; j_gene: TRBJ2-1; d_gene: .; CDR3nt: TGCAGTGCGTACGCGGAGGGCCGACCCTATGAGCAGTTCTTC; CDR3aa: CSAYAEGRPYEQFF
abundance: many; v_gene: TRBV25-1; j_gene: TRBJ1-6; d_gene: .; CDR3nt: TGTGCCGGAGGGGGGAGCTCCTATAATTCACCCCTCCACTTT; CDR3aa: CAGGGSSYNSPLHF
abundance: .; v_gene: TRBV7-8; j_gene: TRBJ2-3; d_gene: TRBD2; CDR3nt: TGTGCCAGCAGCCAACCGAGCGGGAGACCCACAGATACGCAGTATTTT; CDR3aa: CASSQPSGRPTDTQYF
abundance: many; v_gene: TRBV5-4; j_gene: TRBJ2-1; d_gene: TRBD2; CDR3nt: TGTGCCAGCAGCTTGGGTGGGACTAGCGGGATCGGGGTGCAGTTCTTC; CDR3aa: CASSLGGTSGIGVQFF
abundance: .; v_gene: TRBV28; j_gene: TRBJ1-6; d_gene: .; CDR3nt: TGTGCCAGCAGTTTTGGTGGGGGTGCCTATAATTCACCCCTCCACTTT; CDR3aa: CASSFGGGAYNSPLHF
abundance: .; v_gene: TRBV13; j_gene: TRBJ1-4; d_gene: .; CDR3nt: TGTGCCAGTAGCTTAGGGGGGCAGGGTGAAAAACTGTTTTTT; CDR3aa: CASSLGGQGEKLFF
abundance: many; v_gene: TRBV6-8; j_gene: TRBJ2-3; d_gene: TRBD2; CDR3nt: TGTGCCAGCGGCGGGAGGCGGGAGCGGGGGAATACGCAGTATTTT; CDR3aa: CASGGRRERGNTQYF
abundance: .; v_gene: TRBV11-2; j_gene: TRBJ1-2; d_gene: TRBD1; CDR3nt: TGTGCCAGCAGCTTAACCCCGACAGGGGAGAGGTTCGATGGCTACACCTTC; CDR3aa: CASSLTPTGERFDGYTF
abundance: .; v_gene: TRBV20-1; j_gene: TRBJ1-1; d_gene: .; CDR3nt: TGCAGTGCTATGCAGGGGTTCACTGAAGCTTTCTTT; CDR3aa: CSAMQGFTEAFF
abundance: many; v_gene: TRBV2; j_gene: TRBJ2-3; d_gene: .; CDR3nt: TGTGCCAGCAGTGAGGTCCACAGGGATACGCAGTATTTT; CDR3aa: CASSEVHRDTQYF
abundance: .; v_gene: TRBV11-2; j_gene: TRBJ1-2; d_gene: .; CDR3nt: TGTGCCAGCAGCTTATATCTTGGGGATGTCTACACCTTC; CDR3aa: CASSLYLGDVYTF
abundance: many; v_gene: TRBV4-3; j_gene: TRBJ2-2; d_gene: TRBD2; CDR3nt: TGCGCCAGCAGCCGGCCACCGGCGGGGGCCGGGGAGCTGTTTTTT; CDR3aa: CASSRPPAGAGELFF
abundance: medium-sized; v_gene: TRBV12-3/TRBV12-4; j_gene: TRBJ2-7; d_gene: .; CDR3nt: TGTGCCAGCAGTTTAGGGACTCCCTCGGGGGAGCAGTACTTC; CDR3aa: CASSLGTPSGEQYF
abundance: many; v_gene: TRBV30; j_gene: TRBJ1-5; d_gene: .; CDR3nt: TGTGCCTGGAGTGAAGGTAGGCAGCCCCAGCATTTT; CDR3aa: CAWSEGRQPQHF
abundance: medium-sized; v_gene: TRBV28; j_gene: TRBJ1-5; d_gene: TRBD1; CDR3nt: TGTGCCAGCAGTTTGAGACAGGGGTACGGTCAGCCCCAGCATTTT; CDR3aa: CASSLRQGYGQPQHF
abundance: many; v_gene: TRBV11-1; j_gene: TRBJ2-7; d_gene: .; CDR3nt: TGTGCCAGCAGCTTAAGGGCTGGGGACGAGCAGTACTTC; CDR3aa: CASSLRAGDEQYF
abundance: .; v_gene: TRBV11-1; j_gene: TRBJ2-2; d_gene: .; CDR3nt: TGTGCCAGCAGCTTTCGCGGGCTCGCGAACACCGGGGAGCTGTTTTTT; CDR3aa: CASSFRGLANTGELFF
abundance: .; v_gene: TRBV27; j_gene: TRBJ2-2; d_gene: TRBD2; CDR3nt: TGTGCCAGCACCCTAGCGGGTTTTGGCACCGGGGATCTGTTTTTT; CDR3aa: CASTLAGFGTGDLFF
abundance: .; v_gene: TRBV20-1; j_gene: TRBJ1-2; d_gene: .; CDR3nt: TGCAGTGCTAGTCACAGGGCCTATGGCTACACCTTC; CDR3aa: CSASHRAYGYTF
abundance: .; v_gene: TRBV20-1; j_gene: TRBJ2-3; d_gene: .; CDR3nt: TGCAGTGCAAGGGATCTAGCCAGCACAGATACGCAGTATTTT; CDR3aa: CSARDLASTDTQYF
abundance: many; v_gene: TRBV7-9; j_gene: TRBJ2-1; d_gene: .; CDR3nt: TGTGCTCTAGAGACCCGGACAGAAGGCAATGAGCAGTTCTTC; CDR3aa: CALETRTEGNEQFF
abundance: medium-sized; v_gene: TRBV20-1; j_gene: TRBJ2-1; d_gene: TRBD2; CDR3nt: TGCAGTGCTAGAGATCCGGGACTAAACTACAATGAGCAGTTCTTC; CDR3aa: CSARDPGLNYNEQFF
abundance: medium-sized; v_gene: TRBV24-1; j_gene: TRBJ2-1; d_gene: .; CDR3nt: TGTGCCACCAGTGATGTCAGGAGCCTCTCCTACAATGAGCAGTTCTTC; CDR3aa: CATSDVRSLSYNEQFF
abundance: many; v_gene: TRBV7-9; j_gene: TRBJ2-4; d_gene: TRBD2; CDR3nt: TGTGCCAGCAGCACAAGCGGGGAAAACATTCAGTACTTC; CDR3aa: CASSTSGENIQYF
abundance: .; v_gene: TRBV6-2/TRBV6-3; j_gene: TRBJ1-3; d_gene: .; CDR3nt: TGTGCCAGCAGTCGGGACCCACGCTCTGGAAACACCATATATTTT; CDR3aa: CASSRDPRSGNTIYF
abundance: .; v_gene: TRBV29-1; j_gene: TRBJ2-3; d_gene: TRBD2; CDR3nt: TGCAGCCCAAGACGATGGCTAGCGGGTGTAGATACGCAGTATTTT; CDR3aa: CSPRRWLAGVDTQYF
abundance: many; v_gene: TRBV19; j_gene: TRBJ1-5; d_gene: .; CDR3nt: TGTGCCAGTATAGGGGATAGGAGTCATCAGCCCCAGCATTTT; CDR3aa: CASIGDRSHQPQHF
abundance: medium-sized; v_gene: TRBV11-3; j_gene: TRBJ2-3; d_gene: TRBD2; CDR3nt: TGTGCCAGCAGCTTAGCGGGGGGATTCACAGATACGCAGTATTTT; CDR3aa: CASSLAGGFTDTQYF
abundance: medium-sized; v_gene: TRBV20-1; j_gene: TRBJ2-6; d_gene: .; CDR3nt: TGCAGTGCTGTCAGACAGTCTGGGGCCAACGTCCTGACTTTC; CDR3aa: CSAVRQSGANVLTF
abundance: many; v_gene: TRBV19; j_gene: TRBJ1-2; d_gene: .; CDR3nt: TGTGCCAGTCGGGGTTTGGATAGGGGTGGCTATGGCTACACCTTC; CDR3aa: CASRGLDRGGYGYTF
abundance: many; v_gene: TRBV6-1; j_gene: TRBJ1-5; d_gene: TRBD1; CDR3nt: TGTGCCAGCAGCCAACAGGGGGCTCAGTCCAATCAGCCCCAGCATTTT; CDR3aa: CASSQQGAQSNQPQHF
abundance: .; v_gene: TRBV28; j_gene: TRBJ2-2; d_gene: .; CDR3nt: TGTGCCAGCAAAAGGGGAACCGGGGAGCTGTTTTTT; CDR3aa: CASKRGTGELFF
abundance: .; v_gene: TRBV24-1; j_gene: TRBJ2-2; d_gene: TRBD1; CDR3nt: TGTGCCACCAGTGACAAGGGACAGGGAGAGACCGGGGAACTGTTTTTT; CDR3aa: CATSDKGQGETGELFF
abundance: .; v_gene: TRBV3-1; j_gene: TRBJ1-1; d_gene: TRBD1; CDR3nt: TGTGCCAGCAGCCCGACAGGGGGGGTCACTGAAGCTTTCTTT; CDR3aa: CASSPTGGVTEAFF
abundance: .; v_gene: TRBV6-1; j_gene: TRBJ1-1; d_gene: .; CDR3nt: TGTGCCAGAAATAGGGGAGCGGACACTGAAGCTTTCTTT; CDR3aa: CARNRGADTEAFF
abundance: many; v_gene: TRBV4-2; j_gene: TRBJ1-1; d_gene: TRBD1; CDR3nt: TGTGCCAGCAGCCAAGGACAGGGAGGGAACACTGAAGCTTTCTTT; CDR3aa: CASSQGQGGNTEAFF
abundance: many; v_gene: TRBV4-1; j_gene: TRBJ1-6; d_gene: TRBD1; CDR3nt: TGCGCCAGCAGCCCATACGGGCAGGGGGATTCACCCCTCCACTTT; CDR3aa: CASSPYGQGDSPLHF
abundance: .; v_gene: TRBV6-2/TRBV6-3; j_gene: TRBJ2-7; d_gene: .; CDR3nt: TGTGCCAGCAGTTACCCACGGGGAAACTACGAGCAGTACTTC; CDR3aa: CASSYPRGNYEQYF
abundance: many; v_gene: TRBV6-5; j_gene: TRBJ2-5; d_gene: .; CDR3nt: TGTGCCAGCAGTTACTCGGGACTTCAAGAGACCCAGTACTTC; CDR3aa: CASSYSGLQETQYF
abundance: many; v_gene: TRBV6-1; j_gene: TRBJ2-3; d_gene: TRBD1; CDR3nt: TGTGCCAGCAGTGGGGCCCCGGGACAGCTTTACACAGATACGCAGTATTTT; CDR3aa: CASSGAPGQLYTDTQYF
abundance: .; v_gene: TRBV11-3; j_gene: TRBJ1-1; d_gene: .; CDR3nt: TGTGCCAGACCTGGTGTCGAAGCTTTCTTT; CDR3aa: CARPGVEAFF
abundance: .; v_gene: TRBV30; j_gene: TRBJ1-4; d_gene: .; CDR3nt: TGTGCCTGGAGTGACCTCCGGGCAGCAACTAATGAAAAACTGTTTTTT; CDR3aa: CAWSDLRAATNEKLFF